The 20 T cell receptor beta chains presented below share a single source sample, sequenced in a study of identical twins. TCRdb independently ran MiXCR on the 5' RACE reads; one entry per CDR3 protein. The sample lists 350,000 to 450,000 distinct CDR3 sequences, 18% occurring once. Sequenced: naive T cells sorted from blood. The receptors derive from a man over 45 in good health.

V is TRBV7-2 and J is TRBJ2-4; 8 nucleotides match TRBD1. Germline V gives CDR1 SGHTA, CDR2 FQGNSA. The V segment lost 2 bases and the J segment 2 bases; nucleotides outside the gene matches: 8. The CDR3 is 17 amino acids. The CDR3 here is CASSLWDRRVPKNIQYF. DNA for the CDR3: TGTGCCAGCAGCTTATGGGACAGGCGGGTTCCCAAAAACATTCAGTACTTC.

A few counts support this clonotype. The chain employs TRBV7-2 and TRBJ2-7, with a possible D match to TRBD1 (6 bases). This CDR3 is 15 amino acids long. Looked up from germline, CDR1 is SGHTA and CDR2 is FQGNSA. V was cut by 5 bases and J by 4 bases, with 18 bases left in between. The CDR3 is CASSLSQGLVYEQYF. DNA of the CDR3: TGTGCCAGCAGCCTCAGTCAGGGGTTGGTGTACGAGCAGTACTTC.

The chain links TRBV12-3 or TRBV12-4 to TRBJ2-1; D is possibly TRBD1 or TRBD2 (6 bases each). This CDR3 has 15 amino acids. Trimming removed 1 base from V and 8 bases from J, with 15 bases in between. In DNA form, the CDR3 reads TGTGCCAGCAGTTTAGTGGGGGGCGCAGGGCATGAGCAGTTCTTC. It is translated as CASSLVGGAGHEQFF.

This clonotype has ten or more counts. The rearrangement links TRBV4-1 to TRBJ2-5; the D is unclear. Looked up from germline, CDR1 is MGHRA and CDR2 is YSYEKL. V lost 1 base, J lost 5 bases, and 14 bases lay in between. The CDR3 covers 15 residues. The CDR3: CASSQAGLIGETQYF. The CDR3 DNA is TGCGCCAGCAGCCAAGCCGGGCTCATAGGGGAGACCCAGTACTTC.

This clonotype was picked up a small number of times. This chain uses TRBV4-3 with TRBJ2-7, with D possibly being TRBD1 (6 bases). V was clipped by 1 base and J by 2 bases, with 15 bases between them. The CDR3 has 16 residues. The germline CDR1 and CDR2 sequences are LGHNA and YSLEER. The CDR3 protein is CASSQGGTGSPYEQYF. The CDR3, as DNA: TGCGCCAGCAGCCAAGGAGGTACAGGGTCTCCCTACGAGCAGTACTTC.

The gene calls are TRBV5-1 and TRBJ2-3; 13 nucleotides agree with TRBD2. Per germline, CDR1 SGHRS and CDR2 YFSETQ. CDR3 size: 18 residues. The ends lost 4 bases at V and 2 bases at J; junction bases unmatched: 10. Here the CDR3 reads CASSALAGGPSDTDTQYF. CDR3 nucleotides: TGCGCCAGCAGCGCACTAGCGGGGGGGCCGTCGGACACAGATACGCAGTATTTT. Drawing the rest from reference TRBV5-1 and TRBJ2-3, the complete variable domain is KAGVTQTPRYLIKTRGQQVTLSCSPISGHRSVSWYQQTPGQGLQFLFEYFSETQRNKGNFPGRFSGRQFSNSRSEMNVSTLELGDSALYLCASSALAGGPSDTDTQYFGPGTRLTVL.

This clonotype has a count of ten or more. The chain joins TRBV5-1 to TRBJ2-3, with no clear D. This CDR3 contains 14 residues. Deletions cut 4 bases from V and 4 bases from J, with 13 bases between. Germline V gene sequence: CDR1 SGHRS, CDR2 YFSETQ. DNA for the CDR3: TGCGCCAGCAGCCCTGGGGTGGCGGCAGATACGCAGTATTTT. It yields the protein CASSPGVAADTQYF.

The sample holds a few counts of this clonotype. This rearrangement joins TRBV7-6 to TRBJ2-3; weak D call: TRBD1 (6 bases). Germline V gives CDR1 SGHVS, CDR2 FNYEAQ. V lost 4 bases to trimming and J lost 4 bases, with 9 bases between them. This CDR3 has 13 amino acids. The CDR3 sequence: CASSSYRADTQYF. The CDR3 nucleotides are TGTGCCAGCAGCTCCTACAGGGCAGATACGCAGTATTTT.

This clonotype was seen a single time. The J gene is TRBJ1-2, the V gene TRBV5-4, with D possibly matching TRBD1 (5 bases). The CDR3 spans 14 residues. With 5 bases removed from V and 6 bases from J, the gap between germline ends came to 17 bases. CDR1 is SGHNT, CDR2 YYREEE, per germline (reference sequence). The CDR3 spells CASRPRGVINGYTF. The CDR3 DNA reads TGTGCCAGCAGACCACGAGGGGTTATTAATGGCTACACCTTC.

This clonotype was observed a few times. The chain carries TRBV10-3 and TRBJ1-2, with D perhaps matching TRBD1 (5 bases). Trimming left V 0 bases short and J 8 bases short, with 13 bases between. This CDR3 region has 14 residues. Germline CDR1 reads ENHRY; CDR2 reads SYGVKD. The CDR3 spells CAISESGGLGGYTF. CDR3 coding DNA: TGTGCCATCAGTGAGTCGGGGGGATTAGGAGGCTACACCTTC.

The chain couples TRBV6-5 to TRBJ2-1, with 8 bases lining up with TRBD1. J was trimmed by 8 bases and V by 1 base; bases with no gene match: 4. There are 14 residues in the CDR3. Germline CDR1 MNHEY, CDR2 SVGAGI. In nucleotides, the CDR3 is TGTGCCAGCAGTTACTGGGACAGGATCGATGAGCAGTTCTTC. Protein sequence: CASSYWDRIDEQFF.

This clonotype was recorded at least ten times. The chain has TRBV20-1 and TRBJ2-1; D ambiguous. CDR3 length: 16 amino acids. Trimming cost V 1 base and J 0 bases, with 13 bases left between them. Germline assignment: CDR1 DFQATT and CDR2 SNEGSKA (reference sequence). As DNA, the CDR3 is TGCAGTGCTAGAGCCATTAGCAGGAGCTCCTACAATGAGCAGTTCTTC. It codes for CSARAISRSSYNEQFF.

The chain links TRBV4-3 to TRBJ2-5, with 8 bases identical to TRBD2. CDR3 length: 18 residues. The germline V gene has CDR1 LGHNA and CDR2 YSLEER. The J segment lost 8 bases and the V segment lost 0 bases, leaving 17 bases of the junction unmatched. The CDR3 region is CASSQDFIGLAGGNTQYF. The CDR3 region has the DNA TGCGCCAGCAGCCAAGATTTTATCGGACTAGCTGGGGGAAATACCCAGTACTTC.

This clonotype was seen many times. The chain joins TRBV7-2 to TRBJ2-3; 8 bases fit TRBD2. This CDR3 is built from 15 residues. Trimming at V came to 1 base and at J to 7 bases, leaving 7 bases not matched to a gene. Germline CDR1 reads SGHTA; CDR2 reads FQGNSA. Written as DNA, the CDR3 is TGTGCCAGCAGCTTAGATCGGGGGGGCACTAATACGCAGTATTTT. It codes for CASSLDRGGTNTQYF.

V is TRBV7-6 and J is TRBJ1-4; D remains ambiguous. In germline, CDR1 is SGHVS, CDR2 FNYEAQ. Deletions cut 11 bases from V and 2 bases from J, with 12 bases between. CDR3 length: 13 residues. CDR3 coding DNA: TGTGCCGCGGAGAGAGGGACTAATGAAAAACTGTTTTTT. Protein product: CAAERGTNEKLFF.

This clonotype has at least ten counts. J is TRBJ1-5 and V is TRBV4-1; D might be TRBD1 (5 bases). This CDR3 has 15 residues. Germline V lookup: CDR1 MGHRA, CDR2 YSYEKL. V was pared by 1 base and J by 8 bases, with 15 bases between. CDR3 DNA sequence: TGCGCCAGCAGCCAAGGTCGGAGGGGTTCAGAGCCCCAGCATTTT. It is translated as CASSQGRRGSEPQHF.

This clonotype was seen only a few times. The gene calls are TRBV11-3 and TRBJ2-4, with a weak D call TRBD1 (5 bases). Trimming took off 2 bases at V and 0 bases at J, with 8 bases between the two ends. The CDR3 consists of 15 residues. The germline V gene has CDR1 SGHNT and CDR2 YENEEA. The DNA for the CDR3 is TGTGCCAGCAGCTTATTCAGGGTAGCCAAAAACATTCAGTACTTC. Translating it yields CASSLFRVAKNIQYF.

The chain combines TRBV5-1 with TRBJ2-1; TRBD2 agrees at 7 bases. Germline V CDR1 and CDR2: SGHRS, YFSETQ. V gave up 0 bases and J gave up 5 bases; unmatched junction bases: 8. The CDR3 consists of 16 residues. CDR3 nucleotide sequence: TGCGCCAGCAGCTTGGCAGGCGGACTAGTAGACAATGAGCAGTTCTTC. Residues: CASSLAGGLVDNEQFF.

V is TRBV18 and J is TRBJ1-1; unclear D gene. The CDR3 has 13 amino acids. The V end lost 1 base, the J end lost 6 bases, and 9 bases lay between the germline ends. Germline CDR1 reads KGHSH; CDR2 reads LQKENI. This CDR3 reads CASSPQGWAEAFF. DNA of the CDR3: TGTGCCAGCTCACCACAGGGATGGGCTGAAGCTTTCTTT.

This clonotype was seen at least ten times. Here the CDR3 DNA reads TGTGCCAGCAGACAACAGGGGGCGAACACCGGGGAGCTGTTTTTT. Encoded protein: CASRQQGANTGELFF. The rearrangement joins TRBV12-3 or TRBV12-4 to TRBJ2-2; 8 bases agree with TRBD1. Trimming cost V 6 bases and J 0 bases; bases outside gene matches: 3. The CDR3 totals 15 residues.